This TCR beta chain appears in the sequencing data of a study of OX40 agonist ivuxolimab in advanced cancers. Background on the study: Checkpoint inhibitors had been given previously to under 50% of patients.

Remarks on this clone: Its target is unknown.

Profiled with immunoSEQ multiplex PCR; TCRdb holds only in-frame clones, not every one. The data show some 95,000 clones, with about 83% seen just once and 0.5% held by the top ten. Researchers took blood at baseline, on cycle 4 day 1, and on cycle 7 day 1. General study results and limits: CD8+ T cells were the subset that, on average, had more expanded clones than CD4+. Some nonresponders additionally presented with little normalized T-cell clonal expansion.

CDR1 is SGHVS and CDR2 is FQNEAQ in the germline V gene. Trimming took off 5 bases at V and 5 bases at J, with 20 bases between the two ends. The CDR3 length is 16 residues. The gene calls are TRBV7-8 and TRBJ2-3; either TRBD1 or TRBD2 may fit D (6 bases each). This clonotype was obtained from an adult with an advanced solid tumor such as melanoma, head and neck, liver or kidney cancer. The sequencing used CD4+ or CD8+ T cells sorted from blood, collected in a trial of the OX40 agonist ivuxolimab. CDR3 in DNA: TGTGCCAGCAGCCCTAGTGGTACGGGGGCCAAAGATACGCAGTATTTT. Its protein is CASSPSGTGAKDTQYF.